This T cell receptor beta chain comes out of a study of blood T cell repertoires in COVID-19. On the study more broadly: From the United States, Italy and Spain came samples of acute and convalescent COVID-19. The cDNA or gDNA used as material had been derived from T cells, B-cell-depleted T cells, or PBMCs.

In the original workflow: Researchers report that nucleated cell counts were estimated from reference gene primer amplification. The method was immunoSEQ multiplex PCR; TCRdb's version includes in-frame clones alone and lacks a portion of them. Clone size and the V and J calls come from that table; the DNA yielded D and trimming. The top ten hold 0.82% of the sample, which has some 210,000 clones, 80% to 95% seen once. The CDR3 is 17 amino acids. Between the trimmed V and J ends, which lost 5 bases and 0 bases, there was a span of 17 bases. Germline V gene data show CDR1 as KGHSH and CDR2 as LQKENI. This receptor was obtained from a man aged 60 to 69 with COVID-19, enrolled during active disease. This rearrangement joins TRBV18 to TRBJ2-1; D is unresolved. Specimen: peripheral blood. In DNA form, the CDR3 reads TGTGCCAGCTCAACCACGACTTCTTCTAGCTCCTACAATGAGCAGTTCTTC. It translates to CASSTTTSSSSYNEQFF.